This entry concerns a single T cell receptor beta chain. A junction boundary mismatches the germline segment, possibly from a read error. This record belongs to a study of T cell changes during pregnancy in multiple sclerosis. Some clones are missing from TCRdb's copy, which holds only in-frame ones; the method was immunoSEQ multiplex PCR. The table has roughly 89,000 clones, approximately 92% seen once. This CDR3 comprises 15 residues. The germline V gene encodes CDR1 SSHAT and CDR2 FNYEAQ (reference sequence). The rearrangement uses TRBV7-7 and TRBJ2-3, with a weak D call TRBD1 (6 bases). The sequenced sample was peripheral blood, obtained in the first trimester of pregnancy. The TCR was taken from a female donor with multiple sclerosis, enrolled in a pregnancy study. The CDR3 sequence: CASSPGWGRLDTQYF. In DNA form, the CDR3 reads TGTGCTAGCAGCCCTGGCTGGGGGCGGCTAGATACGCAGTATTTT.